The 27 T cell receptor beta chains below were found in one sample sequenced in a study of blood T cell repertoires in COVID-19. Assay used: immunoSEQ multiplex PCR; TCRdb lists only in-frame clones, some missing. The sample carries roughly 150,000 clones, about nine tenths recorded once. Material for sequencing was peripheral blood. Receptors were obtained from a man in his late teens or twenties with COVID-19, enrolled during active disease.

V usage is TRBV5-4 and J usage is TRBJ1-2, with a possible D match to TRBD1 (6 bases). V lost 1 base, J lost 3 bases, and 13 bases lay in between. Germline V lookup: CDR1 SGHNT, CDR2 YYREEE (reference sequence). This CDR3 is 15 amino acids long. The CDR3 protein is CASSLSGAKDYGYTF. The CDR3 DNA reads TGTGCCAGCAGCTTGTCAGGGGCTAAGGACTATGGCTACACCTTC.

In nucleotides, the CDR3 is TGTGCCAGCAGGACTAGAGGGAGTTACTACAATGAGCAGTTCTTC. It yields the protein CASRTRGSYYNEQFF. The gene calls are TRBV6-5 and TRBJ2-1, with a tentative D call TRBD2 (6 bases). This CDR3 region has 15 residues. Trimming cost V 6 bases and J 3 bases, with 15 bases left between them. Germline loops: CDR1 MNHEY, CDR2 SVGAGI.

The J gene is TRBJ2-1, the V gene TRBV5-4; 13 nucleotides line up with TRBD2. Germline CDR1 reads SGHNT; CDR2 reads YYREEE (reference sequence). V shed 1 base and J 10 bases; nucleotides not matched to a gene: 2. This CDR3 is built from 14 residues. As DNA, the CDR3 is TGTGCCAGCAGCTTGAGACTAGCGGGAGGCGAGCAGTTCTTC. Protein sequence: CASSLRLAGGEQFF.

The chain links TRBV28 to TRBJ2-7; 7 bases line up with TRBD1. Trimming took 6 bases from V and 1 from J; bases not matched to a gene: 6. Germline V gene data show CDR1 as MDHEN and CDR2 as SYDVKM. CDR3 length: 14 residues. The CDR3 loop is CASREETGSYEQYF. For the CDR3, the DNA is TGTGCCAGCAGGGAGGAGACAGGGTCCTACGAGCAGTACTTC.

CDR3 coding DNA: TGTGCCAGCAGCGCCAGGGTGCTGAACACTGAAGCTTTCTTT. Its translation is CASSARVLNTEAFF. V usage is TRBV5-8 and J usage is TRBJ1-1; possible D gene TRBD1, 5 bases. The CDR3 spans 14 residues. V lost 4 bases, J lost 0 bases, and 10 bases lay in between. Germline V gives CDR1 SGHTS, CDR2 YDEGEE.

The genes are TRBV19 and TRBJ2-2, with 9 bases lining up with TRBD2. The germline gives CDR1 LNHDA, CDR2 SQIVND (reference sequence). J was trimmed by 5 bases and V by 3 bases; bases with no gene match: 10. The CDR3 consists of 17 residues. CDR3 nucleotides: TGTGCCAGTAGTATGCCCCCAGCGGGAGGCCGGACCGGGGAGCTGTTTTTT. This gives the protein CASSMPPAGGRTGELFF.

V is TRBV4-3 and J is TRBJ2-2, with D maybe TRBD1 (6 bases). This CDR3 contains 14 residues. Trimming removed 4 bases at V and 9 bases at J, with 15 bases between. CDR1 is LGHNA and CDR2 is YSLEER in the germline V gene. The CDR3, as DNA: TGCGCCAGCAGCCTCGACTGGACAGCAAGGGAGCTGTTTTTT. Its translation: CASSLDWTARELFF.

This clone occurred once. V is TRBV7-8 and J is TRBJ1-5, with a possible D match to TRBD1 (5 bases). Germline V gives CDR1 SGHVS, CDR2 FQNEAQ. This CDR3 spans 16 amino acids. With 1 base removed from V and 7 bases from J, the gap between germline ends came to 17 bases. CDR3 in DNA: TGTGCCAGCAGCTTAGGTGACAGAGGTCCTAGGCAGCCCCAGCATTTT. This encodes CASSLGDRGPRQPQHF.

The genes are TRBV18 and TRBJ2-7, with D perhaps matching TRBD1 (6 bases). Trimming shortened V by 4 bases and J by 2 bases, and 24 bases separated the two germline ends. The CDR3 runs 18 residues. The germline V gene encodes CDR1 KGHSH and CDR2 LQKENI. This CDR3 is CASSLLSPGGTSTYEQYF. CDR3 nucleotide sequence: TGTGCCAGCTCACTACTATCCCCCGGTGGGACATCTACCTACGAGCAGTACTTC.

The rearrangement uses TRBV19 and TRBJ2-3; TRBD2 agrees at 9 bases. Per the germline V gene, CDR1 is LNHDA and CDR2 is SQIVND (reference sequence). V lost 2 bases and J lost 3; bases outside the gene matches: 6. The CDR3 sequence is 16 residues long. The CDR3 reads CASSISLAGLTDTQYF. The CDR3 DNA is TGTGCCAGTAGTATATCTCTAGCGGGGCTTACAGATACGCAGTATTTT.

The chain couples TRBV7-2 to TRBJ1-4, with 7 nucleotides matching TRBD1. Germline CDR1 is SGHTA and CDR2 is FQGNSA. J lost 8 bases, V lost 5 bases, and 11 bases had no gene match. The CDR3 loop spans 15 amino acids. The CDR3 DNA sequence: TGTGCCAGCAGCCAACCGACAGGGCTTCCCGAAAAACTGTTTTTT. Translated, it gives CASSQPTGLPEKLFF.

This clone was observed a few times. The chain couples TRBV6-5 to TRBJ2-7, with TRBD1 as a possible D gene (5 bases). There are 14 residues in the CDR3. Germline-derived CDR1 and CDR2 are MNHEY and SVGAGI. Trimming stripped 1 base from V and 2 bases from J, with 9 bases between. CDR3: CASSYYTGPYEQYF. Written as DNA, the CDR3 is TGTGCCAGCAGTTACTATACAGGACCCTACGAGCAGTACTTC.

This clone was seen just once. The chain links TRBV2 to TRBJ1-1; a possible D gene is TRBD1 (6 bases). V was shortened by 5 bases and J by 1 base, with 11 bases between the two germline ends. The CDR3 spans 14 residues. Germline V gene lookup returns CDR1 SNHLY and CDR2 FYNNEI. CDR3 sequence (DNA): TGTGCCAGCAGTCAGGGGTGGAGGAACACTGAAGCTTTCTTT. It encodes CASSQGWRNTEAFF.

This clone has only one observation. The CDR3 DNA reads TGTGCCAGCAGCTTAGGACAGGGGTTCTCTGGAAACACCATATATTTT. This sequence encodes CASSLGQGFSGNTIYF. This chain uses TRBV7-2 with TRBJ1-3; 8 bases align to TRBD1. The CDR3 runs 16 residues. Germline V gives CDR1 SGHTA, CDR2 FQGNSA. With V trimmed by 1 base and J by 0 bases, 2 bases remained unmatched.

This clone was detected only once. The chain is built from TRBV2 and TRBJ1-2; 10 nucleotides line up with TRBD1. The trim removed 4 bases at V and 2 bases at J, leaving 7 bases unmatched. The CDR3 runs 16 residues. CDR1 and CDR2 from the germline V gene are SNHLY and FYNNEI. This CDR3 is CASSAGQGKLNYGYTF. CDR3 bases: TGTGCCAGCAGTGCGGGACAGGGGAAACTAAACTATGGCTACACCTTC.

This chain uses TRBV27 with TRBJ2-1; the match to TRBD1 covers 8 bases. The germline CDR1 and CDR2 sequences are MNHEY and SMNVEV (reference sequence). The V and J ends lost 0 bases and 10 bases, in that order; junction bases with no gene match: 5. The CDR3 contains 14 residues. CDR3 loop: CASSLSGQGKEQFF. In nucleotides, the CDR3 is TGTGCCAGCAGTTTATCTGGACAGGGAAAAGAGCAGTTCTTC.

The V and J genes are TRBV11-2 and TRBJ2-2; perhaps TRBD2 as D (6 bases). Per the germline V gene, CDR1 is SGHAT and CDR2 is FQNNGV. This CDR3 region has 15 residues. Between the trimmed V and J ends, which lost 2 bases and 1 base, there was a span of 8 bases. CDR3 in DNA: TGTGCCAGCAGCTTACGGGGACTGAACACCGGGGAGCTGTTTTTT. Translation gives CASSLRGLNTGELFF. The full variable domain, completed using reference TRBV11-2 and TRBJ2-2, is EAGVAQSPRYKIIEKRQSVAFWCNPISGHATLYWYQQILGQGPKLLIQFQNNGVVDDSQLPKDRFSAERLKGVDSTLKIQPAKLEDSAVYLCASSLRGLNTGELFFGEGSRLTVL.

V is TRBV7-9 and J is TRBJ1-6, with D hard to call. The CDR3 spans 14 residues. Trimming removed 1 base at V and 6 bases at J, with 7 bases between. Germline V gives CDR1 SEHNR, CDR2 FQNEAQ (reference sequence). CDR3 residues: CASSLGGVNSPLHF. Written as DNA, the CDR3 is TGTGCCAGCAGCTTAGGAGGAGTTAATTCACCCCTCCACTTT. Looking up the rest from reference TRBV7-9 and TRBJ1-6 gives the full variable domain: DTGVSQNPRHKITKRGQNVTFRCDPISEHNRLYWYRQTLGQGPEFLTYFQNEAQLEKSRLLSDRFSAERPKGSFSTLEIQRTEQGDSAMYLCASSLGGVNSPLHFGNGTRLTVT.

The chain employs TRBV5-1 and TRBJ1-3; possible D gene TRBD1, 6 bases. CDR3 length equals 16 residues. Germline lookup yields CDR1 SGHRS and CDR2 YFSETQ. The V end was cut by 4 bases, the J end by 4 bases, with 18 bases between. The CDR3 coding sequence is TGCGCCAGCAGCCCGGGAGGGGACACAGCCGGAAACACCATATATTTT. Its protein product is CASSPGGDTAGNTIYF.

The chain recombines TRBV7-2 with TRBJ2-7; 14 bases are a match to TRBD2. This CDR3 has 16 residues. CDR1 and CDR2 from the germline V gene are SGHTA and FQGNSA. The J segment lost 5 bases and the V segment lost 3 bases, leaving 6 bases of the junction unmatched. CDR3 loop: CASSLEPGLAGDEQYF. The CDR3 region has the DNA TGTGCCAGCAGCTTGGAGCCGGGACTAGCGGGAGACGAGCAGTACTTC.

The chain is built from TRBV7-2 and TRBJ2-7, with 7 bases identical to TRBD2. Germline CDR1 reads SGHTA; CDR2 reads FQGNSA. Unmatched junction bases numbered 5, after V lost 1 base and J lost 5 bases. The CDR3 sequence is 14 residues long. CDR3 sequence: CASSLGLATDEQYF. CDR3 coding DNA: TGTGCCAGCAGCTTAGGACTAGCTACCGACGAGCAGTACTTC. Variable domain in full (rest from reference TRBV7-2 and TRBJ2-7): GAGVSQSPSNKVTEKGKDVELRCDPISGHTALYWYRQSLGQGLEFLIYFQGNSAPDKSGLPSDRFSAERTGGSVSTLTIQRTQQEDSAVYLCASSLGLATDEQYFGPGTRLTVT.

This clone was detected once. The chain joins TRBV28 to TRBJ2-1, with 7 bases matching TRBD1. The ends lost 8 bases at V and 5 bases at J; junction bases unmatched: 12. This CDR3 has 15 amino acids. Germline CDR1 MDHEN, CDR2 SYDVKM. CDR3 bases: TGTGCCAGCCGTTGGTACTTGGGACAGCACAATGAGCAGTTCTTC. It is translated as CASRWYLGQHNEQFF.

This chain links TRBV7-2 with TRBJ2-7, with D possibly being TRBD1 (6 bases). V was shortened by 1 base and J by 7 bases, with 14 bases between the two germline ends. CDR1 SGHTA and CDR2 FQGNSA come from the germline V gene. CDR3 length: 14 amino acids. The CDR3 sequence: CASSLVAGDGEQYF. CDR3 bases: TGTGCCAGCAGCTTAGTGGCAGGGGACGGAGAGCAGTACTTC.

The V gene is TRBV6-6, the J gene TRBJ2-1, with D unclear. CDR1 is MNHNY, CDR2 SVGAGI, per germline (reference sequence). Trimming left V 5 bases short and J 4 bases short, with 3 bases between. The CDR3 length is 11 residues. The CDR3 bases are TGTGCCAGCAGTCCTTACAATGAGCAGTTCTTC. Translated, it gives CASSPYNEQFF.

This chain joins TRBV2 and TRBJ2-3, with 7 bases identical to TRBD2. The CDR3 runs 16 residues. Unmatched junction bases numbered 15, after V lost 10 bases and J lost 2 bases. Germline V gives CDR1 SNHLY, CDR2 FYNNEI. The CDR3 DNA reads TGTGCCACTTCCCCCCGGCTAGCGGATGACACAGATACGCAGTATTTT. Translated, it gives CATSPRLADDTDTQYF.

The rearrangement uses TRBV5-6 and TRBJ2-7, with 8 nucleotides matching TRBD2. The trim removed 4 bases at V and 4 bases at J, leaving 16 bases unmatched. This CDR3 has 17 amino acids. Germline V gene lookup returns CDR1 SGHDT and CDR2 YYEEEE. The CDR3, as DNA: TGTGCCAGCAGCCCCTATCGGGGTAGCGGGAAAGGGTACGAGCAGTACTTC. This gives the protein CASSPYRGSGKGYEQYF.

The genes are TRBV9 and TRBJ2-2; TRBD2 might be the D (5 bases). The CDR3 consists of 15 residues. CDR1 is SGDLS, CDR2 YYNGEE, per germline. Trimming shortened V by 0 bases and J by 6 bases, and 12 bases separated the two germline ends. CDR3 nucleotide sequence: TGTGCCAGCAGCGTAGCTGTTTGGGGAGCCGGGGAGCTGTTTTTT. Translation gives CASSVAVWGAGELFF.